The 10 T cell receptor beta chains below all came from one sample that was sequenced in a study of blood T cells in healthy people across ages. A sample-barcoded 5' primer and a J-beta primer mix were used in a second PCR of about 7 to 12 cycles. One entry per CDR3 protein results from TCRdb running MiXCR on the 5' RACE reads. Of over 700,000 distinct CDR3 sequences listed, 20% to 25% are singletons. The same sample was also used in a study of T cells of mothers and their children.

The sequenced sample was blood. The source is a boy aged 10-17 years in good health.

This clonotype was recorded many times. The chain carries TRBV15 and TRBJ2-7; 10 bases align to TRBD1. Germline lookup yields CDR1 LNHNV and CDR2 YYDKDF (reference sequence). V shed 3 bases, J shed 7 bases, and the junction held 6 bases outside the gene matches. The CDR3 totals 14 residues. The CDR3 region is CATSSGQGVREQYF. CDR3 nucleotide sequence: TGTGCCACCAGCAGTGGACAGGGGGTTCGTGAGCAGTACTTC. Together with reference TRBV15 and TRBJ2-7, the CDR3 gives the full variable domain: DAMVIQNPRYQVTQFGKPVTLSCSQTLNHNVMYWYQQKSSQAPKLLFHYYDKDFNNEADTPDNFQSRRPNTSFCFLDIRSPGLGDTAMYLCATSSGQGVREQYFGPGTRLTVT.

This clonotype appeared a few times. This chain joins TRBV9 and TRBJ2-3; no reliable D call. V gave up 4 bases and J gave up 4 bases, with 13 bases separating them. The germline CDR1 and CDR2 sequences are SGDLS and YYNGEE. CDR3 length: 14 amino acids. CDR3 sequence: CASSRQGPADTQYF. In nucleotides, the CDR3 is TGTGCCAGCAGCAGACAAGGGCCCGCAGATACGCAGTATTTT.

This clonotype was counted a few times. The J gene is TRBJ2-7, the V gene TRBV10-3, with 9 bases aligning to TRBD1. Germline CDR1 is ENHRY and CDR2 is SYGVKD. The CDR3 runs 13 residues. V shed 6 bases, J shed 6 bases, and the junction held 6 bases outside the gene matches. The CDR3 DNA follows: TGTGCCATCAGACCGGGACAGGGTACCGAGCAGTACTTC. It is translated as CAIRPGQGTEQYF.

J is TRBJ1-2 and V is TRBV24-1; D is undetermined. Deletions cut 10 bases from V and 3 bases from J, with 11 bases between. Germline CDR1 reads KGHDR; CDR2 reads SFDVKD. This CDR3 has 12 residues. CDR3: CATSSQDYGYTF. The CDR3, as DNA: TGTGCCACAAGTTCCCAGGACTATGGCTACACCTTC.

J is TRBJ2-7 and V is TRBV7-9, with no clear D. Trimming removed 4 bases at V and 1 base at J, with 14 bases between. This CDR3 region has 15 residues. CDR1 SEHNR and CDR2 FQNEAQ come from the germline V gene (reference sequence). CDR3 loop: CASSYGPPESYEQYF. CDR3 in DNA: TGTGCCAGCAGCTACGGACCGCCAGAGTCCTACGAGCAGTACTTC.

The CDR3: CASSTWGQHQETQYF. The CDR3 nucleotides read TGTGCCAGCAGCACATGGGGACAGCACCAAGAGACCCAGTACTTC. This rearrangement joins TRBV7-9 to TRBJ2-5; 7 nucleotides line up with TRBD1. The length of the CDR3 is 15 residues. V lost 5 bases to trimming and J lost 0 bases; unmatched junction nucleotides: 6. In germline, CDR1 is SEHNR, CDR2 FQNEAQ (reference sequence).

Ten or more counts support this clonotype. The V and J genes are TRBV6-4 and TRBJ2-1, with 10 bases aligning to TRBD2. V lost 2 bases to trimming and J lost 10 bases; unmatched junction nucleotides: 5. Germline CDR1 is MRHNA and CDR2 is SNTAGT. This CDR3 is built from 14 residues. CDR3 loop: CASSDGLAGDEQFF. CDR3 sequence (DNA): TGTGCCAGCAGTGACGGGCTAGCGGGGGACGAGCAGTTCTTC.

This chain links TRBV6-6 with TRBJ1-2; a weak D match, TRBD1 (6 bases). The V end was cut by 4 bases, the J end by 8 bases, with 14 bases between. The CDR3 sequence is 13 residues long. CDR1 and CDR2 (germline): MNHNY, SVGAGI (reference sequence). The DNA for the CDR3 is TGTGCCAGCAGTTTTGAGGTACAGGGCGGCTACACCTTC. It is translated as CASSFEVQGGYTF.

The CDR3 reads CAISLADNEQFF. DNA for the CDR3: TGTGCCATCAGCCTAGCGGACAATGAGCAGTTCTTC. This chain joins TRBV10-3 and TRBJ2-1; TRBD2 matches at 7 bases. Germline trimming cut 6 bases from V and 5 bases from J; bases unmatched to any gene: 1. This CDR3 spans 12 amino acids. In germline, CDR1 is ENHRY, CDR2 SYGVKD.

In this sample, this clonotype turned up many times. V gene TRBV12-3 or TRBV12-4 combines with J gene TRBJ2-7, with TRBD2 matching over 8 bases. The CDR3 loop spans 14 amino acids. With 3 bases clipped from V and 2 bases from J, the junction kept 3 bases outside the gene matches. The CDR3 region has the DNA TGTGCCAGCAGTTTGGCGGGGGGAACCTACGAGCAGTACTTC. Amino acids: CASSLAGGTYEQYF.